Listed here is a single T cell receptor (beta chain). This sample was taken from a study of control samples from healthy donors and cancer patients. Trimming stripped 6 bases from V and 0 bases from J, with 8 bases between. CDR1 and CDR2 (germline): MNHEY, SVGAGI. The CDR3 extends over 13 amino acids. Libraries were prepared by immunoSEQ multiplex PCR; TCRdb keeps only in-frame clonotypes and omits some of them. The table shows 150,000 or so clones, with 75% to 95% occurring only once. The chain combines TRBV6-5 with TRBJ1-1; no firm D call. This sequence was found in a man aged 35-49 years in good health. Sequencing input: blood. The CDR3 DNA sequence: TGTGCCAGCAGGGTACATATGAACACTGAAGCTTTCTTT. Translation: CASRVHMNTEAFF.